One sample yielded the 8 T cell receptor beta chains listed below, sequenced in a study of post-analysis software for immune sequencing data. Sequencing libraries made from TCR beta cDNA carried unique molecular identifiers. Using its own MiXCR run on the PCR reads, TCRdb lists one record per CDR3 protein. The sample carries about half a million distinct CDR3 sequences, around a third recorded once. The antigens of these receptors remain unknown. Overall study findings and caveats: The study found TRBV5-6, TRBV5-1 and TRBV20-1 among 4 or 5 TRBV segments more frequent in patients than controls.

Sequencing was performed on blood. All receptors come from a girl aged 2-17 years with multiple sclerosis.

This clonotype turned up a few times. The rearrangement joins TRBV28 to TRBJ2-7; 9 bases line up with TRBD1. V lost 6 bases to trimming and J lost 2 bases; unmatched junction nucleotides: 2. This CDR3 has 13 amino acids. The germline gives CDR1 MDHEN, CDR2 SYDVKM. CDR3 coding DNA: TGTGCCAGCAGGGACAGGGGCACCTACGAGCAGTACTTC. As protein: CASRDRGTYEQYF.

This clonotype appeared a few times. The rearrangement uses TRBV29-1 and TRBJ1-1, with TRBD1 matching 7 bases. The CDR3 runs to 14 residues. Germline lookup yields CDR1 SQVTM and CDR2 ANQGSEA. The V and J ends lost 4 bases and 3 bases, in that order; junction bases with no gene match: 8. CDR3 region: CSVAGTVGDTEAFF. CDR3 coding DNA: TGCAGCGTTGCGGGGACAGTAGGGGACACTGAAGCTTTCTTT.

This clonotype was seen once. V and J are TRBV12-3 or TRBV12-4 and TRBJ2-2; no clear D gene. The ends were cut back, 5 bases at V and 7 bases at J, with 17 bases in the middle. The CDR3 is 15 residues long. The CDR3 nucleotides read TGTGCCAGCAGTCCGCGATCCAGACTGGGCGGGGAGCTGTTTTTT. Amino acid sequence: CASSPRSRLGGELFF.

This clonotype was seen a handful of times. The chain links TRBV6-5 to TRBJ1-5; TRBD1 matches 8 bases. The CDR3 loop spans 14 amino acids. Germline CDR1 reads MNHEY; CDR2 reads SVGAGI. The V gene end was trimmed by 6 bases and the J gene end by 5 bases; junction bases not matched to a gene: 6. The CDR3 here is CASSYGTGHQPQHF. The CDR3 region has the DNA TGTGCCAGCAGCTATGGGACAGGACATCAGCCCCAGCATTTT.

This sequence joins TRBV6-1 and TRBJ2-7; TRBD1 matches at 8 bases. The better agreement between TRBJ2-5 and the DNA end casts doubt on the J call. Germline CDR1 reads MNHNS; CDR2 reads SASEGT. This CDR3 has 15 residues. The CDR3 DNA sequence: TGTGCCAGCAGTGCCCCCAGGGGGCGCGTGGAGACCCAGTACTTC. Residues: CASSAPRGRVETQYF.

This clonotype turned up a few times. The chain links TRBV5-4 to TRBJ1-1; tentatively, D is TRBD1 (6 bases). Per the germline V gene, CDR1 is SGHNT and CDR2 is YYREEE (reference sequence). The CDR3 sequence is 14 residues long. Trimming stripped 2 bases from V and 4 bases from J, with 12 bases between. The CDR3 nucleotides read TGTGCCAGCAGCTTTGACAGGCGCGGCACTGAAGCTTTCTTT. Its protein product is CASSFDRRGTEAFF.

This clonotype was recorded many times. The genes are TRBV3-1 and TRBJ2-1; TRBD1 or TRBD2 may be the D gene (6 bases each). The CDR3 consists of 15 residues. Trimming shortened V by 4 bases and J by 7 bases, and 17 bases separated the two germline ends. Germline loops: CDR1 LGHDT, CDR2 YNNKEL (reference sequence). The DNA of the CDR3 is TGTGCCAGCAGCCCGGGGGCGGGGCCCGGGAATGAGCAGTTCTTC. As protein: CASSPGAGPGNEQFF.

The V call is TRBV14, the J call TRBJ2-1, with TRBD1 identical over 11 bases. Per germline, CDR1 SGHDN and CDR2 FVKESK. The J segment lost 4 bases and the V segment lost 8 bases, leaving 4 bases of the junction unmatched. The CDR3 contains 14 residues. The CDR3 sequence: CASSGTGGYNEQFF. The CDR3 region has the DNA TGTGCCAGCTCAGGGACAGGGGGATACAATGAGCAGTTCTTC.